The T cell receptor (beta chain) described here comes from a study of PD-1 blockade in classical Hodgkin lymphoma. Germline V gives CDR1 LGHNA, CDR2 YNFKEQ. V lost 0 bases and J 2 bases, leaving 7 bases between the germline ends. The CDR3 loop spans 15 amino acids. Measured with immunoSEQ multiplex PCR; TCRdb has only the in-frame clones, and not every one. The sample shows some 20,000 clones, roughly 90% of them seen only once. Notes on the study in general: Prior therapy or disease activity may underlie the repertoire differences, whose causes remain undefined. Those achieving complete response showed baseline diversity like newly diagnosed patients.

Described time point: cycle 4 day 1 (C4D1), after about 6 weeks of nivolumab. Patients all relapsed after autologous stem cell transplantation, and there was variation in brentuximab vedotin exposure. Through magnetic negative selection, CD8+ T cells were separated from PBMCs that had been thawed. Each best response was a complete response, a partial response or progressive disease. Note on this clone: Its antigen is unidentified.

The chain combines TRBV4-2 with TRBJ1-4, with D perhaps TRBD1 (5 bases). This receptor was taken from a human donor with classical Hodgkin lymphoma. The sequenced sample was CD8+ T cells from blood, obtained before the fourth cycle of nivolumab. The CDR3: CASSQEGLTNEKLFF. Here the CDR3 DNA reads TGTGCCAGCAGCCAAGAGGGACTGACTAATGAAAAACTGTTTTTT.